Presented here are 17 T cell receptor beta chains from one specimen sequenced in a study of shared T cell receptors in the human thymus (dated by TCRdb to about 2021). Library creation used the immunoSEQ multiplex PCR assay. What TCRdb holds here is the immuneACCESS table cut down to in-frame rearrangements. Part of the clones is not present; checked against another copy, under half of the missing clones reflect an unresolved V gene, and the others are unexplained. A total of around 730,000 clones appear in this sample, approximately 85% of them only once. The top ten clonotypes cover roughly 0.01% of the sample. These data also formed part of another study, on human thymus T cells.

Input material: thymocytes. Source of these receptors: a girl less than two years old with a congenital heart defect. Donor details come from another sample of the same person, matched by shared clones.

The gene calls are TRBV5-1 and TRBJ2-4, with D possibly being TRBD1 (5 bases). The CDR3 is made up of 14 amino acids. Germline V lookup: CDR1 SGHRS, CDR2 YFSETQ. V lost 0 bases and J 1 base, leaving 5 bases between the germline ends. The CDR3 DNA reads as TGCGCCAGCAGCTTGGCAGGGGCCAAAAACATTCAGTACTTC. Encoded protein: CASSLAGAKNIQYF.

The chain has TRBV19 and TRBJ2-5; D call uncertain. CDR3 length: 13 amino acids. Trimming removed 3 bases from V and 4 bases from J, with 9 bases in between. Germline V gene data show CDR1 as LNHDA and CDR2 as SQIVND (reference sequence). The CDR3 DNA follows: TGTGCCAGTAGTATGGCAGTTGGAGAGACCCAGTACTTC. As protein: CASSMAVGETQYF.

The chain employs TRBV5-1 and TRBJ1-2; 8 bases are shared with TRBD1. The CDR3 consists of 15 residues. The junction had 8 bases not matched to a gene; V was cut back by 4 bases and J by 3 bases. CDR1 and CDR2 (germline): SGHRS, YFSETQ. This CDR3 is CASSPPTGADYGYTF. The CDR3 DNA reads TGCGCCAGCAGCCCGCCGACAGGGGCGGACTATGGCTACACCTTC. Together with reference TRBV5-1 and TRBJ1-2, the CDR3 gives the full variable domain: KAGVTQTPRYLIKTRGQQVTLSCSPISGHRSVSWYQQTPGQGLQFLFEYFSETQRNKGNFPGRFSGRQFSNSRSEMNVSTLELGDSALYLCASSPPTGADYGYTFGSGTRLTVV.

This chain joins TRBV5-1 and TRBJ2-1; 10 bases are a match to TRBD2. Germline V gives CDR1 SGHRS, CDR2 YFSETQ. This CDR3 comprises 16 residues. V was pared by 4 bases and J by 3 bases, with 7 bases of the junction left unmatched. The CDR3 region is CASSRSLAGVYNEQFF. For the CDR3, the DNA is TGCGCCAGCAGCCGTTCCCTAGCGGGGGTCTACAATGAGCAGTTCTTC.

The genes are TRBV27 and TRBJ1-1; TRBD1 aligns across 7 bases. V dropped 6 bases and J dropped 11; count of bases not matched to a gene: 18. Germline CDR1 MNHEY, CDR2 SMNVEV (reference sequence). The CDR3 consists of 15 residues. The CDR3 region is CASRPTRTGSRRAFF. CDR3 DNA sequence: TGTGCCAGCAGGCCTACTCGGACAGGAAGTCGTAGGGCTTTCTTT.

CDR3 residues: CASSSRQGVSSEAFF. CDR3 in DNA: TGTGCCAGCTCATCACGACAGGGGGTTTCGTCTGAAGCTTTCTTT. V usage is TRBV18 and J usage is TRBJ1-1, with 9 bases aligning to TRBD1. From germline, CDR1 is KGHSH and CDR2 LQKENI. V lost 5 bases, J lost 6 bases, and 10 bases stayed unmatched. The length of the CDR3 is 15 residues.

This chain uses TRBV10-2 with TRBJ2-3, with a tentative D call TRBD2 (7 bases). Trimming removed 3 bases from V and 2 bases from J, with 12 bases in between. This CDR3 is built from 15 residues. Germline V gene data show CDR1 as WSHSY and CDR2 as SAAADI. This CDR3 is CASSEGGAFTDTQYF. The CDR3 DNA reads TGCGCCAGCAGTGAAGGGGGGGCCTTCACAGATACGCAGTATTTT.

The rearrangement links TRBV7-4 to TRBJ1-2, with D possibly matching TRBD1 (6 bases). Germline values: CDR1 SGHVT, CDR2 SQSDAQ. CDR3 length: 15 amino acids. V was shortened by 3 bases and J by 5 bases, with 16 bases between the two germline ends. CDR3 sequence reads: CASSFRNLTGYGYTF. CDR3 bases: TGTGCCAGCAGCTTTCGGAACCTGACAGGTTATGGCTACACCTTC.

For the CDR3, the DNA is TGTGCCAGCGCAACAGCGGTAGGACTAGACTATGGCTACACCTTC. It specifies CASATAVGLDYGYTF. This chain joins TRBV18 and TRBJ1-2; D unresolved. CDR1 is KGHSH, CDR2 LQKENI, per germline. The V end lost 8 bases, the J end lost 3 bases, and 19 bases lay between the germline ends. The CDR3 loop spans 15 amino acids.

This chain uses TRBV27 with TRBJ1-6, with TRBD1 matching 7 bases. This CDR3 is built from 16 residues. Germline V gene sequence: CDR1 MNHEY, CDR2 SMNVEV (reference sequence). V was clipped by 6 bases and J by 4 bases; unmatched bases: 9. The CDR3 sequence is CASSQNPGQYNSPLHF. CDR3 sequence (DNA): TGTGCCAGCAGCCAGAACCCGGGACAGTATAATTCACCCCTCCACTTT.

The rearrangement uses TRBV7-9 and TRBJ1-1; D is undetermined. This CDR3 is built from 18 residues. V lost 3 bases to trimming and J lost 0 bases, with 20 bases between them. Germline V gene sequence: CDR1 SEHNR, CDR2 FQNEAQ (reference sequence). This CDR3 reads CASSLTRSGLGLNTEAFF. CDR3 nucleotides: TGTGCCAGCAGCTTGACGAGGAGCGGCCTTGGCCTGAACACTGAAGCTTTCTTT.

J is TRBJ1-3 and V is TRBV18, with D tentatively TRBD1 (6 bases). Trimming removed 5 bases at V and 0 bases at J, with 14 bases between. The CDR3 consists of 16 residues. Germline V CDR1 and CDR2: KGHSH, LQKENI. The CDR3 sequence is CASSSRQAFSGNTIYF. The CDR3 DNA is TGTGCCAGCTCATCCCGACAGGCCTTCTCTGGAAACACCATATATTTT.

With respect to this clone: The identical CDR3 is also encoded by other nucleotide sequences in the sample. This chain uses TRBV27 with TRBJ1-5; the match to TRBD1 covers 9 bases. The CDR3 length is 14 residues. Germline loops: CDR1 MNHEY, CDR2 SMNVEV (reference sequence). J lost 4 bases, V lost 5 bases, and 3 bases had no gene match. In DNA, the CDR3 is TGTGCCAGCAGTGGGACAGGGTCGAATCAGCCCCAGCATTTT. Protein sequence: CASSGTGSNQPQHF.

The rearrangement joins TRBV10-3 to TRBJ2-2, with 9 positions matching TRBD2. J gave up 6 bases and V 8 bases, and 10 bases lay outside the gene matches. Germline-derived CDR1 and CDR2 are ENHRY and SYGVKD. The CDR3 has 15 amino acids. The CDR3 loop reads CAIGLGTSIAGELFF. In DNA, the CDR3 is TGTGCCATCGGTTTGGGGACTAGCATTGCCGGGGAGCTGTTTTTT.

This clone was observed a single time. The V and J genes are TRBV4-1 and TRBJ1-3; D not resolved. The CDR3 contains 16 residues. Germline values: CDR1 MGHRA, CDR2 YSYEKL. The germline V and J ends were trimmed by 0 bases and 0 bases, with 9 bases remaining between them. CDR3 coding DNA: TGCGCCAGCAGCCAAGAGTTACAGTGCTCTGGAAACACCATATATTTT. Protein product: CASSQELQCSGNTIYF.

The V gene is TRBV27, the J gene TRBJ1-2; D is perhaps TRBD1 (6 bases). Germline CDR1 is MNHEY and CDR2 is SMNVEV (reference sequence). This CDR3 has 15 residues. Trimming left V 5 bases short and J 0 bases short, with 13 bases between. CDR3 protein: CASSATGTTNYGYTF. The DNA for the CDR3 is TGTGCCAGCAGTGCAACAGGGACCACTAACTATGGCTACACCTTC.

CDR3 residues: CASSPRQGLWQETQYF. CDR3 nucleotides: TGTGCCAGCAGCCCCCGTCAGGGGCTTTGGCAAGAGACCCAGTACTTC. This chain uses TRBV7-2 with TRBJ2-5; a possible D gene is TRBD1 (6 bases). Germline V CDR1 and CDR2: SGHTA, FQGNSA. The CDR3 contains 16 residues. V was cut by 5 bases and J by 2 bases, with 18 bases left in between.